Listed here are 27 T cell receptor beta chains from one sample, sequenced in a study of blood T cells in healthy people across ages. Combining a sample-barcoded 5' primer with a J-beta primer mix, a second PCR ran for about 7 to 12 cycles. TCRdb fed the 5' RACE reads into MiXCR, producing one record per CDR3 protein. Of about 1.1 million distinct CDR3 sequences in the sample, more than 30% are singletons; the top ten hold around 13%. The material sequenced was blood. The receptors were sampled from a man between 18 and 29 years old in good health.

The chain uses TRBV4-1 and TRBJ1-1, with TRBD1 as a possible D gene (5 bases). CDR3 length: 15 residues. CDR1 and CDR2 from the germline V gene are MGHRA and YSYEKL. V gave up 1 base and J gave up 6 bases, with 15 bases separating them. The CDR3 loop reads CASSQGRDPGAEAFF. DNA of the CDR3: TGCGCCAGCAGCCAAGGTAGAGACCCGGGGGCTGAAGCTTTCTTT.

The rearrangement joins TRBV10-3 to TRBJ1-2; D is undetermined. V was clipped by 2 bases and J by 0 bases, with 13 bases between them. The germline V gene encodes CDR1 ENHRY and CDR2 SYGVKD. The CDR3 extends over 16 amino acids. DNA for the CDR3: TGTGCCATCAGTGAGGGGGAGGACGGACCTAACTATGGCTACACCTTC. Its translation is CAISEGEDGPNYGYTF.

This clonotype has just a few counts. The V gene is TRBV28, the J gene TRBJ2-1; weak D call: TRBD1 (6 bases). The germline gives CDR1 MDHEN, CDR2 SYDVKM. This CDR3 has 13 residues. The CDR3 is CGSQGIYYNEQFF. DNA of the CDR3: TGTGGATCACAGGGTATCTACTACAATGAGCAGTTCTTC.

On this clonotype itself: The junction differs from germline at one of its ends, possibly a read error. This rearrangement joins TRBV27 to TRBJ2-1; 9 bases line up with TRBD1. This CDR3 has 15 amino acids. Germline assignment: CDR1 MNHEY and CDR2 SMNVEV (reference sequence). The CDR3 loop reads CVSSPDRGGYNEQFF. The CDR3 coding sequence is TGTGTCAGCAGTCCTGACAGGGGGGGGTACAATGAGCAGTTCTTC.

This clonotype was found many times. J is TRBJ2-6 and V is TRBV19; unclear D gene. Germline V gene lookup returns CDR1 LNHDA and CDR2 SQIVND (reference sequence). Trimming took off 7 bases at V and 0 bases at J, with 10 bases between the two ends. CDR3 size: 15 residues. The CDR3 nucleotides read TGTGCCAGTAAACTTGACCACTCTGGGGCCAACGTCCTGACTTTC. Translating gives CASKLDHSGANVLTF. The complete variable domain, with remaining parts taken from reference TRBV19 and TRBJ2-6, reads DGGITQSPKYLFRKEGQNVTLSCEQNLNHDAMYWYRQDPGQGLRLIYYSQIVNDFQKGDIAEGYSVSREKKESFPLTVTSAQKNPTAFYLCASKLDHSGANVLTFGAGSRLTVL.

This clonotype was counted only a few times. This sequence joins TRBV10-3 and TRBJ1-1; D may be TRBD1 (6 bases). This CDR3 comprises 11 residues. Germline CDR1 ENHRY, CDR2 SYGVKD. Trimming stripped 8 bases from V and 8 bases from J, with 12 bases between. CDR3 loop: CAILGGGEAFF. The CDR3 bases are TGTGCCATCTTAGGGGGAGGGGAAGCTTTCTTT.

This clonotype was observed a handful of times. The genes are TRBV7-9 and TRBJ2-6, with D unclear. This CDR3 spans 18 amino acids. V lost 10 bases and J lost 0, with 22 bases in between. Germline CDR1 and CDR2: SEHNR and FQNEAQ (reference sequence). The CDR3 is CATPTWTDSNSGANVLTF. Here the CDR3 DNA reads TGTGCCACCCCAACCTGGACGGATTCGAACTCTGGGGCCAACGTCCTGACTTTC.

This chain links TRBV7-2 with TRBJ2-4; 11 bases align to TRBD1. With the DNA end fitting TRBJ2-5 better, the J assignment may be wrong. Germline lookup yields CDR1 SGHTA and CDR2 FQGNSA. CDR3 length equals 15 residues. CDR3 nucleotides: TGTGCCAGCAGCTTATCGGGACAGGGGGGGGAGACCCAGTACTTC. Translating it yields CASSLSGQGGETQYF.

Of note for this clonotype: A read error may produce the germline difference seen at one junction end. The chain has TRBV12-3 or TRBV12-4 and TRBJ1-4; D unresolved. The CDR3 loop spans 15 amino acids. The CDR3 nucleotides are TGTGCCACCCGGCGGGGTTCAGCGACTAAGGAAAAACTGTTTTTT. This sequence encodes CATRRGSATKEKLFF.

The chain joins TRBV3-1 to TRBJ2-7; D tentatively reads TRBD1 or TRBD2 (5 bases each). Per germline, CDR1 LGHDT and CDR2 YNNKEL (reference sequence). CDR3 length: 15 amino acids. V lost 0 bases and J lost 4, with 13 bases in between. CDR3 sequence (DNA): TGTGCCAGCAGCCAAGACAGGGAGAAATATTACGAGCAGTACTTC. Its translation is CASSQDREKYYEQYF.

This clonotype was recorded a few times. The V gene is TRBV7-9, the J gene TRBJ2-3; the match to TRBD1 covers 8 bases. The V segment lost 1 base and the J segment 3 bases; nucleotides outside the gene matches: 6. CDR3 length: 16 amino acids. Germline V gene lookup returns CDR1 SEHNR and CDR2 FQNEAQ (reference sequence). CDR3 region: CASSLGQGRLTDTQYF. Here the CDR3 DNA reads TGTGCCAGCAGCTTAGGACAGGGGCGGTTGACAGATACGCAGTATTTT.

Regarding this clonotype: An end of the junction differs from the germline gene, which may be a read error. The chain employs TRBV7-2 and TRBJ2-3, with 11 bases aligning to TRBD1. Germline values: CDR1 SGHTA, CDR2 FQGNSA. The CDR3 runs to 16 residues. DNA for the CDR3: TGTGCCAGTAGCTTAGCGCGGACAGGGGGCGCAGATACGCAGTATTTT. It encodes CASSLARTGGADTQYF. Variable domain in full (rest from reference TRBV7-2 and TRBJ2-3): GAGVSQSPSNKVTEKGKDVELRCDPISGHTALYWYRQSLGQGLEFLIYFQGNSAPDKSGLPSDRFSAERTGGSVSTLTIQRTQQEDSAVYLCASSLARTGGADTQYFGPGTRLTVL.

Only a few counts were recorded for this clonotype. The V gene is TRBV28, the J gene TRBJ1-5; D not certain. Trimming shortened V by 6 bases and J by 0 bases, and 9 bases separated the two germline ends. The CDR3 spans 14 residues. The V gene's germline CDR1 is MDHEN and CDR2 SYDVKM. CDR3 protein: CASSNRGSNQPQHF. The CDR3 nucleotides are TGTGCCAGCAGCAACAGAGGTAGCAATCAGCCCCAGCATTTT.

The chain carries TRBV24-1 and TRBJ2-3; D is unresolved. The germline V and J ends were trimmed by 4 bases and 3 bases, with 7 bases remaining between them. The length of the CDR3 is 13 residues. CDR1 is KGHDR, CDR2 SFDVKD, per germline. The chain's CDR3 is CATSEGATDTQYF. CDR3 nucleotide sequence: TGTGCCACCAGTGAAGGAGCGACAGATACGCAGTATTTT.

This chain uses TRBV9 with TRBJ1-1; 7 positions agree with TRBD1. Germline V lookup: CDR1 SGDLS, CDR2 YYNGEE. This CDR3 is 12 amino acids long. V lost 4 bases to trimming and J lost 7 bases; unmatched junction nucleotides: 4. The CDR3 DNA follows: TGTGCCAGCAGCCCCGGACAGGATGAAGCTTTCTTT. It codes for CASSPGQDEAFF.

The chain couples TRBV29-1 to TRBJ2-3, with 7 positions matching TRBD1. Germline CDR1 SQVTM, CDR2 ANQGSEA. The CDR3 totals 13 residues. The V segment lost 5 bases and the J segment 1 base; nucleotides outside the gene matches: 3. The CDR3 sequence is CSVSGTGTDTQYF. CDR3 sequence (DNA): TGCAGCGTTTCGGGGACAGGCACAGATACGCAGTATTTT.

The chain employs TRBV7-3 and TRBJ2-5; 13 bases map to TRBD2. The ends lost 4 bases at V and 5 bases at J; junction bases unmatched: 7. Germline loops: CDR1 SGHTA, CDR2 FQGTGA. This CDR3 comprises 16 residues. The CDR3 region is CASSWTGLAGVETQYF. The CDR3 bases are TGTGCCAGCAGCTGGACAGGACTAGCGGGGGTTGAGACCCAGTACTTC.

Notes on this clonotype: The junction and the germline gene differ at one end; a read error may be behind it. The chain employs TRBV20-1 and TRBJ1-1, with D possibly matching TRBD1 (5 bases). CDR3 size: 14 residues. Germline values: CDR1 DFQATT, CDR2 SNEGSKA (reference sequence). This CDR3 is CSARFGALNTAAFF. CDR3 sequence (DNA): TGCAGTGCTAGGTTTGGGGCGCTAAACACTGCAGCTTTCTTT.

The sample holds a few counts of this clonotype. CDR3 region: CASSPRDRRYEQFF. As DNA, the CDR3 is TGCGCCAGCAGCCCCCGGGACAGACGGTACGAGCAGTTCTTC. This rearrangement joins TRBV5-1 to TRBJ2-1, with TRBD1 matching over 7 bases. CDR3 length equals 14 residues. The germline gives CDR1 SGHRS, CDR2 YFSETQ. The V and J ends lost 4 bases and 10 bases, in that order; junction bases with no gene match: 11.

This clonotype was seen only a few times. V is TRBV3-1 and J is TRBJ2-3; D unclear. CDR1 is LGHDT and CDR2 is YNNKEL in the germline V gene (reference sequence). CDR3 size: 16 residues. V shed 5 bases and J shed 2 bases, with 17 bases lying between them. As DNA, the CDR3 is TGTGCCAGCAGCTCCACCGCCTACTTGAACACAGATACGCAGTATTTT. As protein: CASSSTAYLNTDTQYF.

This sequence joins TRBV7-9 and TRBJ1-6; no clear D gene. V gave up 4 bases and J gave up 10 bases, with 14 bases separating them. From germline, CDR1 is SEHNR and CDR2 FQNEAQ (reference sequence). The CDR3 is made up of 14 amino acids. Here the CDR3 DNA reads TGTGCCAGCAGCTCCTCGGGCCCCTCCTCACCCCTCCACTTT. Amino acids: CASSSSGPSSPLHF.

This chain links TRBV28 with TRBJ2-5, with D possibly TRBD1 on 5 matching bases. Trimming pared 5 bases from V and 4 bases from J, leaving 14 bases between. The CDR3 is 14 residues long. Germline loops: CDR1 MDHEN, CDR2 SYDVKM. The DNA of the CDR3 is TGTGCCAGCAGTGCCCCCGGGCAGGGAGAGACCCAGTACTTC. Its translation: CASSAPGQGETQYF.

The V call is TRBV10-2, the J call TRBJ1-1; the D gene is possibly TRBD1 (5 bases). The V gene lost 0 bases and the J gene lost 0 bases, with 11 bases spanning the gap. Germline V gives CDR1 WSHSY, CDR2 SAAADI. This CDR3 spans 16 amino acids. The CDR3 bases are TGCGCCAGCAGTGAGTCCTGGGGGACCATGAACACTGAAGCTTTCTTT. The encoded protein is CASSESWGTMNTEAFF.

V is TRBV7-2 and J is TRBJ2-1, with 11 bases matching TRBD2. Germline-derived CDR1 and CDR2 are SGHTA and FQGNSA. The CDR3 covers 15 residues. With V trimmed by 5 bases and J by 13 bases, 13 bases remained unmatched. CDR3 in DNA: TGTGCCAGCAGCCCAAACCTAGCGGGGGGAGAGACCCAGTTCTTC. It codes for CASSPNLAGGETQFF. Full variable domain (remainder filled in from reference TRBV7-2 and TRBJ2-1): GAGVSQSPSNKVTEKGKDVELRCDPISGHTALYWYRQSLGQGLEFLIYFQGNSAPDKSGLPSDRFSAERTGGSVSTLTIQRTQQEDSAVYLCASSPNLAGGETQFFGPGTRLTVL.

Of note for this clonotype: Being one base from a much bigger clone, this may be a read error. The chain links TRBV7-9 to TRBJ2-5; D is unclear. The CDR3 consists of 15 residues. V gave up 3 bases and J gave up 4 bases, with 15 bases separating them. CDR1 is SEHNR, CDR2 FQNEAQ, per germline (reference sequence). The CDR3 spells CASSFLGRLLETQYF. The CDR3 bases are TGTGCCAGCAGCTTTCTAGGACGATTACTAGAGACCCAGTACTTC.

This clonotype came up a few times. The chain uses TRBV29-1 and TRBJ1-1; 9 nucleotides match TRBD1. V was clipped by 6 bases and J by 6 bases; unmatched bases: 11. This CDR3 has 14 residues. CDR1 SQVTM and CDR2 ANQGSEA come from the germline V gene. The chain's CDR3 is CSVKQGARGAEAFF. The CDR3 nucleotides are TGCAGCGTAAAACAGGGGGCGAGGGGGGCTGAAGCTTTCTTT.

This clonotype was seen only a few times. The chain joins TRBV15 to TRBJ2-1; 8 bases fit TRBD2. Per germline, CDR1 LNHNV and CDR2 YYDKDF (reference sequence). The CDR3 covers 16 residues. Trimming took 2 bases from V and 3 from J; bases not matched to a gene: 6. The CDR3 region has the DNA TGTGCCACCAGCAGACCCTTTACTAGCGGCTACAATGAGCAGTTCTTC. This encodes CATSRPFTSGYNEQFF.